This T cell receptor beta chain is drawn from a study of blood T cell repertoires in COVID-19. In the study overall: Whether acute or convalescent, the COVID-19 samples came from the United States, Italy and Spain. Nucleic acid was either cDNA or gDNA, and it came from T cells, B-cell-depleted T cells, or PBMCs.

Study processing details: By means of reference gene primer amplification, nucleated cell counts were estimated. Generated by immunoSEQ multiplex PCR, the TCRdb table keeps only in-frame clones and is missing some. That table gives V, J and clone size, and the DNA gave D and trimming. The table records approximately 46,000 clones, around 90% of them present only once. The germline V gene encodes CDR1 LNHDA and CDR2 SQIVND (reference sequence). The V end was cut by 0 bases, the J end by 11 bases, with 8 bases between. This CDR3 is 13 amino acids long. Material: peripheral blood. V is TRBV19 and J is TRBJ1-6; unclear D gene. This clonotype was obtained from a man between 50 and 59 years old with active COVID-19. The CDR3 loop is CASSIDKSAPLHF. CDR3 in DNA: TGTGCCAGTAGTATAGACAAATCAGCACCCCTCCACTTT. Drawing the rest from reference TRBV19 and TRBJ1-6, the complete variable domain is DGGITQSPKYLFRKEGQNVTLSCEQNLNHDAMYWYRQDPGQGLRLIYYSQIVNDFQKGDIAEGYSVSREKKESFPLTVTSAQKNPTAFYLCASSIDKSAPLHFGNGTRLTVT.